The entry below describes one T cell receptor beta chain. This receptor's antigen is unknown. Base qualities are not recorded, but no much larger clone differs from it by a single base. This sample was taken from a study of blood T cell repertoires in COVID-19 (dated by TCRdb to about 2020). Some background on the complete study: Samples covering the acute and convalescent phases of COVID-19 were provided by collaborators in the United States, Italy and Spain. The prospective study material was composed of cDNA or gDNA derived from T cells, B-cell-depleted T cells, or PBMCs. The dataset comprised deeply sampled blood TCRbeta repertoires from subjects exposed to, actively infected with, or recovered from COVID-19. A freely available public database, intended as a resource for researchers studying the immune response to SARS-CoV-2, is where the repertoires were released. Samples were obtained from the ongoing ImmuneRACE study (first 160 participants) and from 1,200 or so subjects provided by 6 global collaborators. Sample metadata almost always included a de-identified subject ID, COVID-19 status, age in years and sex. Where HLA class I and class II types were available, the types were taken from metadata supplied by the sample provider, not from assay-based typing.

General conclusions and limits of the study: How much clinical and demographic metadata was included differed by source and by participant, and the metadata was provided uncurated.

TCRbeta CDR3 regions were amplified from genomic DNA using the immunoSEQ Assay, a bias-controlled multiplex PCR. The authors processed their data as follows. The number of nucleated cells in each sample was estimated by amplification of reference gene primers within the assay. To quantify the absolute abundance of each unique TCRbeta CDR3 rearrangement, sequence reads were collapsed and filtered. Productive Simpson clonality was computed per sample as the square root of Simpson's diversity index over productive rearrangements. Held by TCRdb, this immuneACCESS table contains in-frame sequences only and omits some clones. Under half of the omission traces to an unresolved V gene where checked; the cause of the rest is unknown. V and J calls and clone size come straight from that table; D and trimming were deduced from the DNA. Present in this sample are roughly 79,000 clones, 82% of which were seen just once. Roughly 7.3% of the sample comes from the top ten.

V loses 6 bases, J loses 3 bases, and the germline ends lie 20 bases apart. The CDR3 sequence holds 16 residues, the cysteine and phenylalanine included. The DNA shown is the 48-base CDR3, in frame from base 1. As encoded in the germline V gene, CDR1 is SGDLS while CDR2 is YYNGEE. The collaborating institutions used their own protocols to collect whole blood in K2EDTA tubes. For TCRbeta analysis, collaborators shipped samples in one of three forms: frozen whole blood, isolated PBMCs, or DNA extracted from either of those sample types. Sequences were obtained from peripheral blood. The source of this sequence is a human donor in a cohort sampled during active COVID-19. Recombination joined TRBV9 with TRBJ2-3, with a weak D call of TRBD2 (6 bases match). The encoded CDR3 is CASTQEGRGWTDTQYF. In nucleotides, the sequence is TGTGCCAGCACCCAGGAGGGCCGGGGTTGGACAGATACGCAGTATTTT.